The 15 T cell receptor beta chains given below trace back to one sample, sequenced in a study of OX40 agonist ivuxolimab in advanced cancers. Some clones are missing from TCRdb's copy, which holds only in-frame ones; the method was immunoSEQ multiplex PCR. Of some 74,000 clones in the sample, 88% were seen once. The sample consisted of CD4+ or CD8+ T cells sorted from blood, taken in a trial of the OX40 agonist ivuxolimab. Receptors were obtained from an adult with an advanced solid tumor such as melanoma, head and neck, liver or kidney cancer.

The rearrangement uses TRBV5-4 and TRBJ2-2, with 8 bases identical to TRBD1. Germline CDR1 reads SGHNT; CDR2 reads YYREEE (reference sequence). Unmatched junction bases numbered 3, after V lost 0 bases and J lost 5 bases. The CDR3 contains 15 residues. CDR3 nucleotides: TGTGCCAGCAGCTTGGGGCAGGGGGCGACCGGGGAGCTGTTTTTT. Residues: CASSLGQGATGELFF.

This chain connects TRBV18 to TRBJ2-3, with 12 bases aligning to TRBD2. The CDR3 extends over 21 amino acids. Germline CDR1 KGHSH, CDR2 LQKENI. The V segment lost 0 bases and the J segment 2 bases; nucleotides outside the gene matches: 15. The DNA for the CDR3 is TGTGCCAGCTCACCACCTGGTCGGCTAGCGGGAGGGCCTCTCTCCACAGATACGCAGTATTTT. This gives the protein CASSPPGRLAGGPLSTDTQYF.

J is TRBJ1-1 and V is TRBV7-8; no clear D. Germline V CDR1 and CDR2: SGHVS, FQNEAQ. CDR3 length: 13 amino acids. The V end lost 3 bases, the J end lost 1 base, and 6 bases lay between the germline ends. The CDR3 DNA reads TGTGCCAGCAGCTTGTCAGGGAACACTGAAGCTTTCTTT. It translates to CASSLSGNTEAFF.

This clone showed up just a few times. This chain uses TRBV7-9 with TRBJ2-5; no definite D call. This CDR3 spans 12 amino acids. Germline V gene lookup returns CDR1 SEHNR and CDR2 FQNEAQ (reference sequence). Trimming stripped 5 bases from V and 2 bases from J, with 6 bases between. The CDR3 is CASSGQQETQYF. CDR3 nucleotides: TGTGCCAGCAGCGGTCAGCAAGAGACCCAGTACTTC.

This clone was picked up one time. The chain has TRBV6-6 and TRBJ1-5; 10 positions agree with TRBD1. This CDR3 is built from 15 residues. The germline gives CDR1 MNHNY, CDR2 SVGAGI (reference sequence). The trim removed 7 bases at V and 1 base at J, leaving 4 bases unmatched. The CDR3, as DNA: TGTGCCAGCAACAGACAGGGGGCCAGCAATCAGCCCCAGCATTTT. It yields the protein CASNRQGASNQPQHF.

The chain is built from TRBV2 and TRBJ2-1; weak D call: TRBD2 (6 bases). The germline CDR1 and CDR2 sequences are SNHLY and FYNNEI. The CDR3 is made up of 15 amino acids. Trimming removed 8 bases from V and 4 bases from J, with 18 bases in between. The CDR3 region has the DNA TGTGCCAGCGCAGCATTCGGGGGACTTTACAATGAGCAGTTCTTC. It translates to CASAAFGGLYNEQFF.

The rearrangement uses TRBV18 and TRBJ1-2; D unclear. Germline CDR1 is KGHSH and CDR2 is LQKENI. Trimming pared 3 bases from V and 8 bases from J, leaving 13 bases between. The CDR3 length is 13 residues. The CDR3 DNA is TGTGCCAGCTCACCCACCGTAGAAGGGGGCTACACCTTC. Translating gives CASSPTVEGGYTF.

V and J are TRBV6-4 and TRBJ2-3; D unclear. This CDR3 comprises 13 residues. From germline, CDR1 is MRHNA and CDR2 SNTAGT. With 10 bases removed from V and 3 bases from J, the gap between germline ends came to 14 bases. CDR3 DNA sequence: TGTGCCACCTCGAGTCTAGGGACAGATACGCAGTATTTT. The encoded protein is CATSSLGTDTQYF.

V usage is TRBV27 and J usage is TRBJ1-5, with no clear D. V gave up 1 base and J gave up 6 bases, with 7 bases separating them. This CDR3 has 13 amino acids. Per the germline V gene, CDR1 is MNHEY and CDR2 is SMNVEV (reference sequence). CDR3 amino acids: CASSLYRGQPQHF. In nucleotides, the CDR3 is TGTGCCAGCAGTTTATACCGTGGTCAGCCCCAGCATTTT.

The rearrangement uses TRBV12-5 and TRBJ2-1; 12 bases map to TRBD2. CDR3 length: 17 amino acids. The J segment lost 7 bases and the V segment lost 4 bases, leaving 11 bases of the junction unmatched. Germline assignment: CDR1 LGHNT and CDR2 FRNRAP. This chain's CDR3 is CASGSMGGLAGYNEQFF. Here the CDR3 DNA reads TGTGCTAGTGGTTCGATGGGAGGACTAGCGGGATATAATGAGCAGTTCTTC.

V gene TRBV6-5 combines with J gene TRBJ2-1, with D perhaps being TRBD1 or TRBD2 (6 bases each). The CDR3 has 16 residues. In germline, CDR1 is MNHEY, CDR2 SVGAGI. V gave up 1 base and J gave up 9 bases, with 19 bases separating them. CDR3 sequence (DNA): TGTGCCAGCAGTTACTGGGGGGCGGGAAAAAATGGTGAGCAGTTCTTC. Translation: CASSYWGAGKNGEQFF.

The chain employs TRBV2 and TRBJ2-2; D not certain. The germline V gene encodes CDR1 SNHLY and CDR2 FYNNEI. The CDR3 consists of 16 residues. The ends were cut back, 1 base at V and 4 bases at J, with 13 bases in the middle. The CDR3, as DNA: TGTGCCAGCAGTGAAGAAACCTCACCTGTCACCGGGGAGCTGTTTTTT. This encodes CASSEETSPVTGELFF.

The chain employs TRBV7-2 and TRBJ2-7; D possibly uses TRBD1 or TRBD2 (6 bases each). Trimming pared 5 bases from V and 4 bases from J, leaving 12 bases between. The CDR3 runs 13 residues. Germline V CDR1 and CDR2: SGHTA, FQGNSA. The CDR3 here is CASSQRGVYEQYF. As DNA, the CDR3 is TGTGCCAGCAGCCAGAGGGGGGTTTACGAGCAGTACTTC.

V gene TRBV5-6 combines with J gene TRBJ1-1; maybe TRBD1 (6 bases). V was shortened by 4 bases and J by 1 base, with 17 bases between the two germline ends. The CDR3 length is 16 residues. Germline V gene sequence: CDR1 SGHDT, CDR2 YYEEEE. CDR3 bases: TGTGCCAGCAGCGGGGATGTGGGGGGCCCGAACACTGAAGCTTTCTTT. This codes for CASSGDVGGPNTEAFF.

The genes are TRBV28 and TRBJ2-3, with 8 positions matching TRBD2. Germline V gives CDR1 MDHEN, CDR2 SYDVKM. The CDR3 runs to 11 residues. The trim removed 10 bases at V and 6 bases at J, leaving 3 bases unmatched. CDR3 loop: CATRLADTQYF. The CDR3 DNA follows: TGTGCCACTAGACTAGCGGATACGCAGTATTTT.